These 9 T cell receptor beta chains were all obtained from the same sample, sequenced in a study of T cell responses to AZD1222 COVID-19 vaccine. Sequencing was performed with immunoSEQ multiplex PCR; in TCRdb, only in-frame clones are kept and a portion is missing. The sample has over 110,000 clones; roughly 90% are singletons. The specimen was peripheral blood, collected on day 0 of AZD1222 vaccination. These receptors came from an adult in good health.

To note about this clone: The sample carries other DNA sequences with the same CDR3. This CDR3 is CATSDSNQPQHF. The CDR3 coding sequence is TGTGCCACCAGTGACTCTAATCAGCCCCAGCATTTT. This chain joins TRBV24-1 and TRBJ1-5, with D hard to call. CDR1 and CDR2 from the germline V gene are KGHDR and SFDVKD. Trimming pared 4 bases from V and 4 bases from J, leaving 4 bases between. CDR3 length: 12 amino acids.

This rearrangement joins TRBV12-3 or TRBV12-4 to TRBJ1-4; D possibly corresponds to TRBD1 (5 bases). The CDR3 covers 13 residues. V was trimmed by 3 bases and J by 8 bases, leaving 10 bases between them. The CDR3 region has the DNA TGTGCCAGCAGTTTGGCAGGGTACGAAAAACTGTTTTTT. Translating gives CASSLAGYEKLFF.

CDR3 DNA sequence: TGTGCCAGCTCAGCTCGACAGGGGCGCTCTGGAAACACCATATATTTT. Translated, it gives CASSARQGRSGNTIYF. The chain couples TRBV18 to TRBJ1-3, with TRBD1 matching over 8 bases. Germline assignment: CDR1 KGHSH and CDR2 LQKENI. The CDR3 loop spans 16 amino acids. The J segment lost 0 bases and the V segment lost 5 bases, leaving 6 bases of the junction unmatched.

The chain uses TRBV18 and TRBJ1-4; D unclear. In germline, CDR1 is KGHSH, CDR2 LQKENI. V was trimmed by 0 bases and J by 4 bases, leaving 9 bases between them. The CDR3 has 15 residues. The CDR3: CASSPPSLSNEKLFF. DNA of the CDR3: TGTGCCAGCTCACCACCCAGCCTTAGTAATGAAAAACTGTTTTTT. The full variable domain, in which reference TRBV18 and TRBJ1-4 provide the parts outside the CDR3, is NAGVMQNPRHLVRRRGQEARLRCSPMKGHSHVYWYRQLPEEGLKFMVYLQKENIIDESGMPKERFSAEFPKEGPSILRIQQVVRGDSAAYFCASSPPSLSNEKLFFGSGTQLSVL.

The chain is built from TRBV28 and TRBJ2-3; D might be TRBD1 (6 bases). Trimming took off 4 bases at V and 10 bases at J, with 15 bases between the two ends. This CDR3 comprises 13 residues. Germline V gene sequence: CDR1 MDHEN, CDR2 SYDVKM. The CDR3 loop reads CASSWPGEQAQYF. CDR3 DNA: TGTGCCAGCAGTTGGCCAGGGGAACAGGCGCAGTATTTT.

The CDR3 region is CSASRVSSYNEQFF. The CDR3 nucleotides are TGCAGTGCTAGTCGCGTTAGCTCCTACAATGAGCAGTTCTTC. This chain links TRBV20-1 with TRBJ2-1; D unclear. V gave up 3 bases and J gave up 0 bases, with 9 bases separating them. CDR1 is DFQATT and CDR2 is SNEGSKA in the germline V gene (reference sequence). The CDR3 is 14 amino acids.

This rearrangement joins TRBV30 to TRBJ2-4; no clear D gene. CDR1 and CDR2 (germline): GTSNPN, SVGIG (reference sequence). This CDR3 has 11 residues. Trimming pared 2 bases from V and 4 bases from J, leaving 3 bases between. The CDR3 is CAWSSKNIQYF. The CDR3 nucleotides are TGTGCCTGGAGTTCTAAAAACATTCAGTACTTC.

V gene TRBV5-4 combines with J gene TRBJ2-3; no clear D gene. Germline V lookup: CDR1 SGHNT, CDR2 YYREEE (reference sequence). The CDR3 is 14 residues long. The V end lost 1 base, the J end lost 0 bases, and 6 bases lay between the germline ends. CDR3 coding DNA: TGTGCCAGCAGCTTGCTCTATAGCACAGATACGCAGTATTTT. Protein: CASSLLYSTDTQYF.

This rearrangement joins TRBV6-5 to TRBJ2-1; the D gene is possibly TRBD2 (6 bases). Trimming pared 7 bases from V and 2 bases from J, leaving 15 bases between. This CDR3 spans 15 amino acids. Germline loops: CDR1 MNHEY, CDR2 SVGAGI. CDR3 residues: CASTEEGPPYNEQFF. The DNA of the CDR3 is TGTGCCAGCACCGAGGAGGGGCCTCCCTACAATGAGCAGTTCTTC.